This TCR beta chain was recovered during a study of vaccination effects on CD4 cells after COVID-19. Notes on this clone: Its matching antigen is unknown.

Trimming cost V 2 bases and J 6 bases, with 9 bases left between them. Germline V CDR1 and CDR2: SGHKS, YYEKEE (reference sequence). The CDR3 runs to 13 residues. Libraries were prepared by immunoSEQ multiplex PCR; TCRdb keeps only in-frame clonotypes and omits some of them. The table shows roughly 46,000 clones, with under 85% occurring only once. ViraFEST expansion of antigen-specific CD4+ T cells with viral peptide pools preceded sequencing. It was after nine to eleven days of culture that CD4+ T cells were isolated. The vaccine given was either BNT162b2 or mRNA-1273, in two doses. Vaccine recipients had no previous SARS-CoV-2 infection; their nucleocapsid antibodies were negative. In the cultures, half the medium was exchanged for IL-2 medium on days 3 and 7.

Sequenced here: CD4+ T cells from PBMCs cultured with HCoV-OC43 spike peptides, sampled after COVID-19 vaccination. Subset described: HCoV-OC43 spike overlapping peptide pool stimulation. The receptor comes from a human donor who received a COVID-19 vaccine. The chain couples TRBV5-5 to TRBJ2-1; D may be TRBD1 or TRBD2 (5 bases each). This CDR3 reads CASSFLRGNEQFF. The CDR3 DNA reads TGTGCCAGCAGCTTTCTGAGGGGCAATGAGCAGTTCTTC.